This T cell receptor beta chain emerged from a study of T-cell memory formation after mild COVID-19. Background on the study: Across donors, TCR clusters were largely donor specific. Study outcomes and limitations: Mainly CM and EM harbored the contracting CD4+ clones; mainly EMRA harbored the CD8+ ones. A second wave of clones peaked on day 37, and their SARS-CoV-2 specificity went unconfirmed.

V gave up 3 bases and J gave up 0 bases, with 0 bases separating them. The CDR3 spans 13 residues. CDR1 and CDR2 from the germline V gene are MNHEY and SMNVEV (reference sequence). TCRdb recomputed calls from the 5' RACE reads with MiXCR, one row per CDR3 protein. The sample includes 40,000 to 60,000 distinct CDR3 sequences, approximately 6.6% seen only once; the top ten take more than 1.3%. Turning to this clonotype: Its specificity is not known.

The chain has TRBV27 and TRBJ2-6; D not certain. The clonotype comes from a man aged 18-30 years who had mild COVID-19 (a few samples of this study predate the infection). Cell type and time point are not known. The material sequenced was PBMCs or a T cell subset sorted from them (not recorded which). CDR3 bases: TGTGCCAGCAGTTTCTCTGGGGCCAACGTCCTGACTTTC. Its translation is CASSFSGANVLTF.